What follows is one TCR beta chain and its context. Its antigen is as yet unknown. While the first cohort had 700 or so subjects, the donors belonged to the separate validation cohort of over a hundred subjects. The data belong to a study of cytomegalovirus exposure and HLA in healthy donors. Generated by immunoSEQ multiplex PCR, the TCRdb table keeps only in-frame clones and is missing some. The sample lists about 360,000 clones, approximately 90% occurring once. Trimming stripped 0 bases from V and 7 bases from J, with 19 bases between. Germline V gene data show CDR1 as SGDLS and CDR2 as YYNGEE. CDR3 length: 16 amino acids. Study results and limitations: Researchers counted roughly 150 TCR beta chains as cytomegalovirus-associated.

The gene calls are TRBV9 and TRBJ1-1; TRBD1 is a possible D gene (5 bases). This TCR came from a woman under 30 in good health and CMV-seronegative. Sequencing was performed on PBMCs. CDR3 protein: CASSVEGNLGFDEAFF. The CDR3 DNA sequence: TGTGCCAGCAGCGTAGAGGGGAATTTAGGATTTGATGAAGCTTTCTTT.